One sample yielded the 19 T cell receptor beta chains listed below, sequenced in a study of blood T cell repertoires in COVID-19. The table came from immunoSEQ multiplex PCR; TCRdb's copy has only in-frame clones and leaves some out. The sample records tens of thousands of clones, around three quarters being singletons. The sample consisted of peripheral blood. These receptors originate from a human donor in a cohort sampled during active COVID-19.

The rearrangement joins TRBV20-1 to TRBJ1-2; TRBD1 aligns across 9 bases. The CDR3 spans 17 residues. The J segment lost 3 bases and the V segment lost 3 bases, leaving 14 bases of the junction unmatched. CDR1 DFQATT and CDR2 SNEGSKA come from the germline V gene (reference sequence). The CDR3 sequence is CSASLPAAGTGHYGYTF. The CDR3 DNA sequence: TGCAGTGCTAGTCTACCCGCCGCCGGGACAGGGCACTATGGCTACACCTTC.

The chain carries TRBV19 and TRBJ2-3; D is possibly TRBD2 (6 bases). Trimming cost V 2 bases and J 0 bases, with 15 bases left between them. Germline CDR1 is LNHDA and CDR2 is SQIVND (reference sequence). This CDR3 spans 17 amino acids. The CDR3 loop reads CASSIRGTGDSTDTQYF. The CDR3 region has the DNA TGTGCCAGTAGTATACGGGGGACGGGGGATAGCACAGATACGCAGTATTTT.

J is TRBJ2-7 and V is TRBV28; 14 positions agree with TRBD2. From germline, CDR1 is MDHEN and CDR2 SYDVKM. This CDR3 has 20 residues. V was clipped by 5 bases and J by 4 bases; unmatched bases: 19. CDR3 protein: CASSPPKGLAGVVYRYEQYF. DNA of the CDR3: TGTGCCAGCAGTCCGCCTAAGGGACTAGCGGGAGTAGTATATCGGTACGAGCAGTACTTC.

J is TRBJ2-7 and V is TRBV2; possible D gene TRBD1, 5 bases. Trimming removed 1 base from V and 0 bases from J, with 10 bases in between. Germline V gene data show CDR1 as SNHLY and CDR2 as FYNNEI. The CDR3 consists of 15 residues. Written as DNA, the CDR3 is TGTGCCAGCAGTGAAGAGGGTAGGGGCTCCTACGAGCAGTACTTC. Its protein product is CASSEEGRGSYEQYF.

This rearrangement joins TRBV28 to TRBJ2-5, with 10 bases matching TRBD1. The J call may not be correct, given that the DNA end is closer to TRBJ2-7. The CDR3 length is 17 residues. From germline, CDR1 is MDHEN and CDR2 SYDVKM. In nucleotides, the CDR3 is TGTGCCAGCAGTTTGCGCCCGCGGACAGGGGGACCCTACGAGCAGTACTTC. The encoded protein is CASSLRPRTGGPYEQYF.

The CDR3 loop is CASSESNGSPLHF. CDR3 nucleotide sequence: TGTGCCAGCAGTGAATCCAACGGTTCACCCCTCCACTTT. The chain is built from TRBV2 and TRBJ1-6; D gene uncertain. Germline CDR1 SNHLY, CDR2 FYNNEI. Trimming stripped 2 bases from V and 9 bases from J, with 8 bases between. The CDR3 covers 13 residues.

V and J are TRBV5-8 and TRBJ2-1, with 8 bases identical to TRBD1. The CDR3 runs 15 residues. V was clipped by 7 bases and J by 7 bases; unmatched bases: 13. CDR1 and CDR2 (germline): SGHTS, YDEGEE. The DNA of the CDR3 is TGTGCCAGCCCCCAGGGGGCCCGATCGGGGAATGAGCAGTTCTTC. As protein: CASPQGARSGNEQFF.

The sample holds one count of this clone. This chain joins TRBV11-3 and TRBJ2-1; D gene unclear. The V end was cut by 5 bases, the J end by 5 bases, with 4 bases between. This CDR3 region has 11 residues. The germline gives CDR1 SGHNT, CDR2 YENEEA. The CDR3 sequence: CASSDNNEQFF. The DNA of the CDR3 is TGTGCCAGCAGCGACAACAATGAGCAGTTCTTC.

The V gene is TRBV2, the J gene TRBJ2-3; D may be TRBD2 (6 bases). From germline, CDR1 is SNHLY and CDR2 FYNNEI. The CDR3 has 15 residues. Between the trimmed V and J ends, which lost 6 bases and 2 bases, there was a span of 15 bases. CDR3 nucleotides: TGTGCCAGCAGCCCAGGTAGCGGCAACACAGATACGCAGTATTTT. This translates into CASSPGSGNTDTQYF.

This clone was counted only a few times. V gene TRBV9 combines with J gene TRBJ2-5, with TRBD2 as a possible D gene (5 bases). Germline CDR1 and CDR2: SGDLS and YYNGEE. Trimming left V 1 base short and J 3 bases short, with 13 bases between. There are 15 residues in the CDR3. Here the CDR3 DNA reads TGTGCCAGCAGCGTACGGGGAAGTGGGGAAGAGACCCAGTACTTC. Its translation: CASSVRGSGEETQYF.

The chain has TRBV29-1 and TRBJ1-1; 10 bases map to TRBD1. Germline CDR1 SQVTM, CDR2 ANQGSEA. The CDR3 consists of 16 residues. The junction had 11 bases not matched to a gene; V was cut back by 6 bases and J by 1 base. The CDR3 DNA reads as TGCAGCGTGGCACTACCGGGACAGGGGTCGAACACTGAAGCTTTCTTT. Its translation is CSVALPGQGSNTEAFF. Looking up the rest from reference TRBV29-1 and TRBJ1-1 gives the full variable domain: SAVISQKPSRDICQRGTSLTIQCQVDSQVTMMFWYRQQPGQSLTLIATANQGSEATYESGFVIDKFPISRPNLTFSTLTVSNMSPEDSSIYLCSVALPGQGSNTEAFFGQGTRLTVV.

The chain employs TRBV5-1 and TRBJ2-2; TRBD1 is a possible D gene (5 bases). V lost 0 bases and J lost 1, with 10 bases in between. The CDR3 is made up of 16 amino acids. The V gene's germline CDR1 is SGHRS and CDR2 YFSETQ. The CDR3 region has the DNA TGCGCCAGCAGCTTGGCCTCCCAGGGGAACACCGGGGAGCTGTTTTTT. Protein sequence: CASSLASQGNTGELFF.

The chain combines TRBV2 with TRBJ1-5; 11 nucleotides line up with TRBD1. The CDR3 runs 14 residues. Per the germline V gene, CDR1 is SNHLY and CDR2 is FYNNEI. V lost 4 bases, J lost 7 bases, and 3 bases stayed unmatched. The CDR3 bases are TGTGCCAGCAGTGCGGGACAGGGGGGCCAGCCCCAGCATTTT. As protein: CASSAGQGGQPQHF.

This clone has a handful of counts. This rearrangement joins TRBV11-2 to TRBJ2-7; 10 bases are a match to TRBD1. Unmatched junction bases numbered 3, after V lost 5 bases and J lost 2 bases. The CDR3 spans 14 residues. Germline-derived CDR1 and CDR2 are SGHAT and FQNNGV. The chain's CDR3 is CASSAGTGAYEQYF. The CDR3 DNA is TGTGCCAGCAGCGCCGGGACAGGGGCCTACGAGCAGTACTTC. Full variable domain (remainder filled in from reference TRBV11-2 and TRBJ2-7): EAGVAQSPRYKIIEKRQSVAFWCNPISGHATLYWYQQILGQGPKLLIQFQNNGVVDDSQLPKDRFSAERLKGVDSTLKIQPAKLEDSAVYLCASSAGTGAYEQYFGPGTRLTVT.

This clone has more than one count but fewer than ten. This chain links TRBV4-2 with TRBJ2-5, with TRBD2 identical over 10 bases. There are 16 residues in the CDR3. J gave up 4 bases and V 3 bases, and 8 bases lay outside the gene matches. The germline CDR1 and CDR2 sequences are LGHNA and YNFKEQ. CDR3 residues: CASSHLGASGGETQYF. CDR3 DNA sequence: TGTGCCAGCAGCCACCTCGGGGCTAGCGGGGGAGAGACCCAGTACTTC.

A single count supports this clone. This chain links TRBV20-1 with TRBJ1-5; D ambiguous. Trimming removed 3 bases from V and 2 bases from J, with 17 bases in between. The germline gives CDR1 DFQATT, CDR2 SNEGSKA (reference sequence). This CDR3 comprises 16 residues. DNA of the CDR3: TGCAGTGCTAGTTCTGGAGAAAGACTTGGCAATCAGCCCCAGCATTTT. This codes for CSASSGERLGNQPQHF.

The chain uses TRBV6-2 or TRBV6-3 and TRBJ1-1; 8 bases line up with TRBD1. In germline, CDR1 is MNHEY, CDR2 SVGEGT. The CDR3 has 14 residues. V shed 2 bases, J shed 4 bases, and the junction held 3 bases outside the gene matches. The CDR3 region has the DNA TGTGCCAGCAGTTACCCTGGACAGGGCACTGAAGCTTTCTTT. Its protein is CASSYPGQGTEAFF.

This clone came up a few times. The chain couples TRBV19 to TRBJ1-6; 7 bases are a match to TRBD1. V lost 7 bases, J lost 10 bases, and 19 bases stayed unmatched. The CDR3 runs 17 residues. Germline loops: CDR1 LNHDA, CDR2 SQIVND (reference sequence). CDR3 sequence reads: CASTKSSRGDRNSPLHF. The DNA of the CDR3 is TGTGCCAGTACGAAAAGTAGTAGGGGGGACAGAAACTCACCCCTCCACTTT.

The gene calls are TRBV5-1 and TRBJ2-1; 12 bases map to TRBD2. The V and J ends lost 4 bases and 10 bases, in that order; junction bases with no gene match: 6. The germline CDR1 and CDR2 sequences are SGHRS and YFSETQ. CDR3 length: 14 residues. CDR3 region: CASSRRLAGVEQFF. The CDR3 DNA reads TGCGCCAGCAGCCGACGACTAGCGGGAGTCGAGCAGTTCTTC. The variable domain in full, with the rest retrieved from reference TRBV5-1 and TRBJ2-1, is KAGVTQTPRYLIKTRGQQVTLSCSPISGHRSVSWYQQTPGQGLQFLFEYFSETQRNKGNFPGRFSGRQFSNSRSEMNVSTLELGDSALYLCASSRRLAGVEQFFGPGTRLTVL.